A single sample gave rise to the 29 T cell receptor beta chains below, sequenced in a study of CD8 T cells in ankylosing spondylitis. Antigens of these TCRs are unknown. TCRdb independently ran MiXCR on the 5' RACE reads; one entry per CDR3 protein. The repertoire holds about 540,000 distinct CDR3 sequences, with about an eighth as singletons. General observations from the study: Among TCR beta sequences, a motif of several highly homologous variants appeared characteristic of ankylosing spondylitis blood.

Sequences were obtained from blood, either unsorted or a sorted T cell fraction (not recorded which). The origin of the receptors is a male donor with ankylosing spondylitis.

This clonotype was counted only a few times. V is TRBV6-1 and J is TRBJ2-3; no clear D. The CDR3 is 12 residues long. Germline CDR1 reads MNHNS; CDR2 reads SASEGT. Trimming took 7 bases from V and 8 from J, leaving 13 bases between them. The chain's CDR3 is CASTLPSITQYF. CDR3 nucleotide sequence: TGTGCCAGCACCCTACCCTCAATTACGCAGTATTTT.

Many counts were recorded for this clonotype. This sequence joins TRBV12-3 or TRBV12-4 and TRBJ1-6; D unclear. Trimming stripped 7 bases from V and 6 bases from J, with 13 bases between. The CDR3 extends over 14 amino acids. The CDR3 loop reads CASTTLGINSPLHF. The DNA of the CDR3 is TGTGCCAGCACCACGCTTGGGATTAATTCACCCCTCCACTTT.

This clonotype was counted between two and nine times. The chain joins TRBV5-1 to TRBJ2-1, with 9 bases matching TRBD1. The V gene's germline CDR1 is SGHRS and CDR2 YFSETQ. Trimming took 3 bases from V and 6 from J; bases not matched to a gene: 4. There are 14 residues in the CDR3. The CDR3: CASSSQTGGNEQFF. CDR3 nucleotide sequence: TGCGCCAGCAGCTCCCAGACAGGGGGCAATGAGCAGTTCTTC.

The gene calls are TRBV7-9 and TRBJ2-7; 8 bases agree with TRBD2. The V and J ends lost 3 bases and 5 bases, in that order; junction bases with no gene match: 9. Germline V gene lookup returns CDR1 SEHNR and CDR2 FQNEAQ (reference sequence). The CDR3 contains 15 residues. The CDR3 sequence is CASSFLGLGFDEQYF. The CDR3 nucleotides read TGTGCCAGCAGCTTCTTGGGACTAGGTTTTGACGAGCAGTACTTC.

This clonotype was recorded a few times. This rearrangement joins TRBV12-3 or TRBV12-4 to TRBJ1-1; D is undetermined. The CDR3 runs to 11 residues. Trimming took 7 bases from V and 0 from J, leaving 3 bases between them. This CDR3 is CASNMNTEAFF. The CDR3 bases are TGTGCCAGCAATATGAACACTGAAGCTTTCTTT.

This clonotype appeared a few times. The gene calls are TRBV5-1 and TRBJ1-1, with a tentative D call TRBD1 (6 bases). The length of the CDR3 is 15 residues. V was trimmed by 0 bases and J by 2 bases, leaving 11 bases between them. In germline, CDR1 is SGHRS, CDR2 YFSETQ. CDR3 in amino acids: CASSLASGENTEAFF. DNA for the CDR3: TGCGCCAGCAGCTTGGCATCAGGGGAAAACACTGAAGCTTTCTTT.

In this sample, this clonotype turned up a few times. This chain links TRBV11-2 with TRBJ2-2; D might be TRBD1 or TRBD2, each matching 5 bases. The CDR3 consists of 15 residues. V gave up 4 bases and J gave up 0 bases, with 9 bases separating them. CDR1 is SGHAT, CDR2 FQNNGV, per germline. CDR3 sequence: CASSWGRANTGELFF. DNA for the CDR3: TGTGCCAGCAGCTGGGGACGGGCGAACACCGGGGAGCTGTTTTTT.

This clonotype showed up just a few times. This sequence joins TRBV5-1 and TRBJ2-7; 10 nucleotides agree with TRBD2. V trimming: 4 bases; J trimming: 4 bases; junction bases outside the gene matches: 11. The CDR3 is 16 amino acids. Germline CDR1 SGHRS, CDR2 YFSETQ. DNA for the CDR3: TGCGCCAGCAGCCCAGAAGGGACTAGCGAATATTACGAGCAGTACTTC. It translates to CASSPEGTSEYYEQYF.

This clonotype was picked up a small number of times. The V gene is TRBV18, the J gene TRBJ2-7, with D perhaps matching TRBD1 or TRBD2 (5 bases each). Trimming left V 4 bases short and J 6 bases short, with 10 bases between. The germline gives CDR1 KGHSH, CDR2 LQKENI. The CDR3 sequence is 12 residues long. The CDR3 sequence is CASSRGTAEQYF. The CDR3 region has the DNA TGTGCCAGCTCACGAGGGACCGCCGAGCAGTACTTC.

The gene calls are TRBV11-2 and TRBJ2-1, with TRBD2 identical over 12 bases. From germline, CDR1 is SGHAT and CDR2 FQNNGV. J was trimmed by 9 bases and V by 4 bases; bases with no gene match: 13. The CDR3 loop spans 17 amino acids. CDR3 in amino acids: CASSSTPTSGSGGEQFF. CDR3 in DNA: TGTGCCAGCAGCTCAACCCCGACTAGCGGGAGCGGCGGTGAGCAGTTCTTC.

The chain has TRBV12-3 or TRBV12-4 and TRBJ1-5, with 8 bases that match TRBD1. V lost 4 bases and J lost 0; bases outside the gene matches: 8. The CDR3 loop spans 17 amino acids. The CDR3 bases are TGTGCCAGCAGTTCCTGGACAGGGCCCTATAGCAATCAGCCCCAGCATTTT. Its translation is CASSSWTGPYSNQPQHF.

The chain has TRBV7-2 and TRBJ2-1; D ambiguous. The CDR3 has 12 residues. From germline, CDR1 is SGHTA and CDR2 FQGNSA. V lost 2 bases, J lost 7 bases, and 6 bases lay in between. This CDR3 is CASSLFLNEQFF. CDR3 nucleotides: TGTGCCAGCAGCTTATTCCTGAATGAGCAGTTCTTC.

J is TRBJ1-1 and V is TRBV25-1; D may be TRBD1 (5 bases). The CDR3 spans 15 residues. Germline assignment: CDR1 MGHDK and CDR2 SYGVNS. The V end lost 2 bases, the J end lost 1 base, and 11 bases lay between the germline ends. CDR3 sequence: CASSEPRQGNTEAFF. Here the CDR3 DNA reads TGTGCCAGCAGTGAACCTAGGCAGGGGAACACTGAAGCTTTCTTT.

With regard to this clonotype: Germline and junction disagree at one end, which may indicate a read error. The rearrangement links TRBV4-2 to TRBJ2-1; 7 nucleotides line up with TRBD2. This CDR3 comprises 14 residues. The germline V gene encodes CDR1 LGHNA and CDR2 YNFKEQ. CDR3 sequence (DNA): TGTCCCAGCAGCCAAGAATGGCGGGAGTATGAGCAGTTCTTC. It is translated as CPSSQEWREYEQFF.

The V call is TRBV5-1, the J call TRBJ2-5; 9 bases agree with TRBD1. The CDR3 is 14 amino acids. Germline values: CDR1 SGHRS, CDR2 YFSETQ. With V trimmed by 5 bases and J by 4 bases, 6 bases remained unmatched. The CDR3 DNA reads TGCGCCAGCAGAGGACAGGGGACGACAGAGACCCAGTACTTC. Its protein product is CASRGQGTTETQYF.

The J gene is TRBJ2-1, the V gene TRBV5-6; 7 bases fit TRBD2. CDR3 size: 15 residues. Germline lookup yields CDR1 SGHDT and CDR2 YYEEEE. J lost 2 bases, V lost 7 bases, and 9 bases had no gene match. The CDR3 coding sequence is TGTGCCAGCTTCTTGGCGACTAGCCCCTACAATGAGCAGTTCTTC. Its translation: CASFLATSPYNEQFF.

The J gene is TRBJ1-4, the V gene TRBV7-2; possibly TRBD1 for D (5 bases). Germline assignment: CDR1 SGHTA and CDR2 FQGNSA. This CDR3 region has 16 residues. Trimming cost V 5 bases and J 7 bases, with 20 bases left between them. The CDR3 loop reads CASSLFGGTLGEKLFF. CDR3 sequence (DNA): TGTGCCAGCAGCCTCTTCGGGGGGACTTTGGGTGAAAAACTGTTTTTT.

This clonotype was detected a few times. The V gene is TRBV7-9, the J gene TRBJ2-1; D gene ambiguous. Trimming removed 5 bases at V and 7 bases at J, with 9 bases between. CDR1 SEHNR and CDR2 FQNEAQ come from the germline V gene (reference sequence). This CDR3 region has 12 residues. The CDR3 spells CASSLTENEQFF. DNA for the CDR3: TGTGCCAGCAGCCTGACTGAGAATGAGCAGTTCTTC.

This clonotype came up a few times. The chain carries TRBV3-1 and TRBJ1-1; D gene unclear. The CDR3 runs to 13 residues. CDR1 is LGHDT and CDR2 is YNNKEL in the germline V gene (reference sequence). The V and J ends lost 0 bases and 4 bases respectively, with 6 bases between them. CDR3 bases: TGTGCCAGCAGCCAAGAAAGGGTCACTGAAGCTTTCTTT. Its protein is CASSQERVTEAFF.

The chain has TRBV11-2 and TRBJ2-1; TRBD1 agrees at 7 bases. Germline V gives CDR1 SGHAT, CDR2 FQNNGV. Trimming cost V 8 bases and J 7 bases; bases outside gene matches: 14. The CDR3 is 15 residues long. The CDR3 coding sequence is TGTGCCAGCTCCCGATCAGGGGGAAGGACAAATGAGCAGTTCTTC. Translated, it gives CASSRSGGRTNEQFF.

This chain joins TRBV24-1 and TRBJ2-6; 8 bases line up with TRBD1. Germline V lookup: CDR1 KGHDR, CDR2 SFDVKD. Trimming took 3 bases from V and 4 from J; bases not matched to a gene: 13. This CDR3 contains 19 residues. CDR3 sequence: CATSDPQGDRRKGANVLTF. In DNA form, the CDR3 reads TGTGCCACCAGTGATCCCCAAGGGGACAGGCGAAAAGGGGCCAACGTCCTGACTTTC.

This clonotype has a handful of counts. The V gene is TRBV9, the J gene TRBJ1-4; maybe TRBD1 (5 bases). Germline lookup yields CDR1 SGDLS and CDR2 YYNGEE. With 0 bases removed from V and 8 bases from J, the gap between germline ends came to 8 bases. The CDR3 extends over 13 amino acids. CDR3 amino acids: CASSVESGEKLFF. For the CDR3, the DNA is TGTGCCAGCAGCGTAGAATCAGGGGAAAAACTGTTTTTT.

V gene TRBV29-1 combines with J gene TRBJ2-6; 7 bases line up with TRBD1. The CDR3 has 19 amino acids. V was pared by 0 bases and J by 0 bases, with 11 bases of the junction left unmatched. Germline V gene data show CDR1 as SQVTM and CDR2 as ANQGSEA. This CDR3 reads CSVEDDRDGYSSGANVLTF. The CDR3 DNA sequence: TGCAGCGTTGAAGACGACAGGGACGGGTATAGCTCTGGGGCCAACGTCCTGACTTTC.

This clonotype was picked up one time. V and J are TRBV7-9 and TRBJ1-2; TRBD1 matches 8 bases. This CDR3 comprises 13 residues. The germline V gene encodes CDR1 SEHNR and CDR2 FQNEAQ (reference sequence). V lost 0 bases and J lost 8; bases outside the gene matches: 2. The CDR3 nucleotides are TGTGCCAGCAGCTTAGCAGGACAGGGAGGCTACACCTTC. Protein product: CASSLAGQGGYTF.

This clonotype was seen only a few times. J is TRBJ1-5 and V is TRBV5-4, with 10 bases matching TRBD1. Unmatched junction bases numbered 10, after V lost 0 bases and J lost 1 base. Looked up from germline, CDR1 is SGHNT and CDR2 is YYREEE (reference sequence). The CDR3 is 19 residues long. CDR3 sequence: CASSLDGTGASGSNQPQHF. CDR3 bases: TGTGCCAGCAGCTTGGATGGGACAGGGGCTTCGGGCAGCAATCAGCCCCAGCATTTT.

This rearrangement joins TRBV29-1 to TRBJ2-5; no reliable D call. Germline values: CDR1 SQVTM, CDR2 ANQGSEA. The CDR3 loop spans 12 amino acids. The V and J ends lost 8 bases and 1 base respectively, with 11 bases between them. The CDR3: CSPLTVQETQYF. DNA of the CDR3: TGCAGCCCTCTCACGGTCCAAGAGACCCAGTACTTC.

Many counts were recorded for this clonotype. CDR3 in amino acids: CSARSTSGSMYIQYF. DNA of the CDR3: TGCAGTGCTAGATCGACTAGCGGGAGTATGTACATTCAGTACTTC. The gene calls are TRBV20-1 and TRBJ2-4; TRBD2 agrees at 12 bases. V lost 2 bases, J lost 8 bases, and 7 bases stayed unmatched. The CDR3 extends over 15 amino acids. Looked up from germline, CDR1 is DFQATT and CDR2 is SNEGSKA (reference sequence).

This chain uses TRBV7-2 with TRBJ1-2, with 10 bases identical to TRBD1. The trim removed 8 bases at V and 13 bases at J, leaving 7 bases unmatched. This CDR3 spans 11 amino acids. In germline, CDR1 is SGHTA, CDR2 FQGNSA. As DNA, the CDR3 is TGTGCCAGCGGACAGGGGGTAAAAATCACCTTC. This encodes CASGQGVKITF.

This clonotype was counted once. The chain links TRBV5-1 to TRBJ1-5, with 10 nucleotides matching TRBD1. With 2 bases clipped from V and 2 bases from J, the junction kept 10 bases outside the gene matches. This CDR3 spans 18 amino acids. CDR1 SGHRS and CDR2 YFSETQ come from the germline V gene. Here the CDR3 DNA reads TGCGCCAGCAGCTTTCCGGGACAGGGGATATGGGGCAATCAGCCCCAGCATTTT. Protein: CASSFPGQGIWGNQPQHF.